The 24 T cell receptor beta chains below come from one sample, sequenced in a study of CD8 T cells in ankylosing spondylitis. TCRdb itself ran the 5' RACE reads through MiXCR, one entry per CDR3 protein. Of tens of thousands of distinct CDR3 sequences listed, just over 2.5% are singletons. The specimen was blood, either unsorted or a sorted T cell fraction (not recorded which). These TCRs come from a female donor with ankylosing spondylitis or in good health (not recorded which).

In its sample, this clonotype was seen many times. The chain is built from TRBV9 and TRBJ1-2; D is ambiguous. Germline V CDR1 and CDR2: SGDLS, YYNGEE. Trimming pared 4 bases from V and 3 bases from J, leaving 16 bases between. The CDR3 totals 15 residues. CDR3: CASSPGIRVDYGYTF. In nucleotides, the CDR3 is TGTGCCAGCAGCCCAGGCATCCGGGTGGACTATGGCTACACCTTC.

This clonotype was counted ten times or more. The rearrangement uses TRBV9 and TRBJ2-5, with a possible D match to TRBD2 (5 bases). V dropped 3 bases and J dropped 5 bases, with 20 bases sitting between them. The CDR3 contains 16 residues. The V gene's germline CDR1 is SGDLS and CDR2 YYNGEE. This CDR3 is CASSDTGNNGMETQYF. CDR3 sequence (DNA): TGTGCCAGCAGCGATACCGGGAACAATGGGATGGAGACCCAGTACTTC.

By sample share, this clonotype is medium-sized (0.01 to 0.1%). This chain links TRBV9 with TRBJ2-2, with no clear D. Germline V gene lookup returns CDR1 SGDLS and CDR2 YYNGEE. This CDR3 has 16 amino acids. V lost 1 base, J lost 4 bases, and 14 bases lay in between. This CDR3 is CASSVHSGLTTGELFF. The CDR3 DNA sequence: TGTGCCAGCAGCGTACATTCCGGGCTGACCACCGGGGAGCTGTTTTTT.

This clonotype was detected many times. The chain joins TRBV9 to TRBJ2-2, with D perhaps TRBD1 (6 bases). This CDR3 comprises 15 residues. The germline V gene has CDR1 SGDLS and CDR2 YYNGEE. V was cut by 4 bases and J by 4 bases, with 14 bases left in between. This CDR3 is CASSPRQESTGELFF. In DNA form, the CDR3 reads TGTGCCAGCAGCCCTAGACAGGAGAGCACCGGGGAGCTGTTTTTT.

This clonotype was observed at least ten times. The chain combines TRBV9 with TRBJ2-2; 11 bases align to TRBD1. Germline CDR1 and CDR2: SGDLS and YYNGEE. This CDR3 contains 17 residues. V was pared by 3 bases and J by 8 bases, with 12 bases of the junction left unmatched. The CDR3 loop is CASSASGTGGYNGELFF. In DNA, the CDR3 is TGTGCCAGCAGCGCCTCCGGGACAGGGGGATACAATGGGGAGCTGTTTTTT.

This clonotype was counted at least ten times. V is TRBV9 and J is TRBJ1-5, with TRBD1 as a possible D gene (6 bases). The germline CDR1 and CDR2 sequences are SGDLS and YYNGEE. Deletions cut 3 bases from V and 1 base from J, with 11 bases between. This CDR3 has 15 residues. The CDR3 DNA reads TGTGCCAGCAGCGCCACAGGACAGAGCAATCAGCCCCAGCATTTT. Translating it yields CASSATGQSNQPQHF.

This clonotype was seen ten or more times. The V and J genes are TRBV9 and TRBJ2-6; TRBD2 is a possible D gene (5 bases). V lost 3 bases and J lost 4, with 8 bases in between. The CDR3 loop spans 14 amino acids. Germline values: CDR1 SGDLS, CDR2 YYNGEE. The CDR3 sequence: CASSDPGGANVLTF. CDR3 bases: TGTGCCAGCAGCGACCCGGGAGGGGCCAACGTCCTGACTTTC.

This clonotype was seen many times. The V and J genes are TRBV9 and TRBJ2-7, with 8 nucleotides matching TRBD1. CDR1 is SGDLS, CDR2 YYNGEE, per germline. The CDR3 spans 15 residues. With V trimmed by 2 bases and J by 0 bases, 4 bases remained unmatched. CDR3 DNA: TGTGCCAGCAGCGTGACGGACAGGGCCTCCTACGAGCAGTACTTC. It specifies CASSVTDRASYEQYF.

This clonotype was recorded many times. V is TRBV9 and J is TRBJ1-5; a possible D gene is TRBD1 (5 bases). From germline, CDR1 is SGDLS and CDR2 YYNGEE. V dropped 3 bases and J dropped 1 base, with 8 bases sitting between them. The CDR3 contains 14 residues. As DNA, the CDR3 is TGTGCCAGCAGCGCCGCAGGGAGCAATCAGCCCCAGCATTTT. Its protein is CASSAAGSNQPQHF.

This clonotype has a count of ten or more. V usage is TRBV9 and J usage is TRBJ2-3, with a tentative D call TRBD2 (5 bases). Per germline, CDR1 SGDLS and CDR2 YYNGEE. V was pared by 0 bases and J by 0 bases, with 8 bases between. The CDR3 loop spans 15 amino acids. CDR3 loop: CASSVDGISTDTQYF. The CDR3 DNA sequence: TGTGCCAGCAGCGTAGACGGGATTAGCACAGATACGCAGTATTTT.

This clonotype has at least ten counts. The CDR3 loop is CASSAGLAGVQETQYF. The CDR3 DNA is TGTGCCAGCAGCGCAGGACTAGCGGGAGTTCAGGAGACCCAGTACTTC. J is TRBJ2-5 and V is TRBV9, with 13 bases lining up with TRBD2. Trimming cost V 3 bases and J 5 bases; bases outside gene matches: 7. Germline V lookup: CDR1 SGDLS, CDR2 YYNGEE. This CDR3 has 16 residues.

This clonotype came up many times. V and J are TRBV21-1 and TRBJ1-5. TRBV21-1 is described as a pseudogene. The CDR3 consists of 14 residues. The CDR3: CASSKGNSRQPQHF. The CDR3 nucleotides read TGTGCCAGCAGCAAGGGGAACAGTCGTCAGCCCCAGCATTTT.

This clonotype was found many times. This chain joins TRBV9 and TRBJ1-2; maybe TRBD1 (6 bases). Germline V lookup: CDR1 SGDLS, CDR2 YYNGEE. The V and J ends lost 4 bases and 7 bases respectively, with 11 bases between them. The CDR3 has 12 residues. The CDR3 nucleotides read TGTGCCAGCAGCCCTCACAGGGCTGGCTACACCTTC. Translating it yields CASSPHRAGYTF.

The chain combines TRBV9 with TRBJ2-2; TRBD2 matches 8 bases. The germline gives CDR1 SGDLS, CDR2 YYNGEE. The CDR3 runs 16 residues. Germline trimming cut 4 bases from V and 2 bases from J; bases unmatched to any gene: 7. DNA of the CDR3: TGTGCCAGCAGCCCCCGGGGGGGCCGCAACACCGGGGAGCTGTTTTTT. It yields the protein CASSPRGGRNTGELFF.

This clonotype was counted ten times or more. The chain joins TRBV9 to TRBJ2-7; D possibly corresponds to TRBD2 (7 bases). Germline CDR1 reads SGDLS; CDR2 reads YYNGEE. The CDR3 runs 15 residues. The V and J ends lost 0 bases and 2 bases respectively, with 12 bases between them. The chain's CDR3 is CASSVEGGSTYEQYF. CDR3 coding DNA: TGTGCCAGCAGCGTAGAGGGGGGGTCCACCTACGAGCAGTACTTC.

This clonotype was detected ten times or more. The genes are TRBV9 and TRBJ2-3, with 8 bases lining up with TRBD2. CDR1 is SGDLS and CDR2 is YYNGEE in the germline V gene. The CDR3 consists of 16 residues. Germline trimming cut 0 bases from V and 0 bases from J; bases unmatched to any gene: 3. CDR3 sequence reads: CASSVGGTRSTDTQYF. Here the CDR3 DNA reads TGTGCCAGCAGCGTAGGGGGGACTAGGAGCACAGATACGCAGTATTTT.

This clonotype was observed at least ten times. The chain carries TRBV9 and TRBJ1-1, with D tentatively TRBD1 (5 bases). The CDR3 spans 15 residues. Trimming removed 4 bases from V and 0 bases from J, with 13 bases in between. Germline CDR1 and CDR2: SGDLS and YYNGEE. CDR3 region: CASSTATVLNTEAFF. The CDR3 region has the DNA TGTGCCAGCAGCACCGCGACAGTACTGAACACTGAAGCTTTCTTT.

This clonotype has at least ten counts. CDR3 protein: CASIKDPQGNYGYTF. CDR3 bases: TGTGCCAGCATAAAAGACCCACAGGGCAACTATGGCTACACCTTC. The chain combines TRBV9 with TRBJ1-2; a weak D match, TRBD1 (6 bases). CDR3 length equals 15 residues. The V gene lost 6 bases and the J gene lost 2 bases, with 17 bases spanning the gap. Germline values: CDR1 SGDLS, CDR2 YYNGEE.

This clonotype was seen many times. The chain is built from TRBV9 and TRBJ2-4; perhaps TRBD1 as D (5 bases). The CDR3 is 15 amino acids. Germline V gene sequence: CDR1 SGDLS, CDR2 YYNGEE. V gave up 4 bases and J gave up 0 bases, with 11 bases separating them. The CDR3 DNA reads as TGTGCCAGCAGCAGTGACAGTGTAGCCAAAAACATTCAGTACTTC. Residues: CASSSDSVAKNIQYF.

This clonotype was observed at least ten times. V gene TRBV9 combines with J gene TRBJ2-6; the D is unclear. The CDR3 runs to 12 residues. The V end was cut by 3 bases, the J end by 4 bases, with 2 bases between. The germline gives CDR1 SGDLS, CDR2 YYNGEE. Here the CDR3 reads CASSGGANVLTF. DNA of the CDR3: TGTGCCAGCAGCGGGGGGGCCAACGTCCTGACTTTC.

This clonotype appeared many times. J is TRBJ2-1 and V is TRBV9; D unresolved. Germline lookup yields CDR1 SGDLS and CDR2 YYNGEE. The CDR3 runs to 16 residues. V lost 0 bases, J lost 5 bases, and 15 bases lay in between. The CDR3 sequence: CASSVALRRTDNEQFF. The CDR3 region has the DNA TGTGCCAGCAGCGTAGCGCTCCGAAGAACAGACAATGAGCAGTTCTTC.

This clonotype was seen repeatedly, ten times or more. This sequence joins TRBV9 and TRBJ2-5, with TRBD1 identical over 10 bases. The CDR3 covers 14 residues. Germline V lookup: CDR1 SGDLS, CDR2 YYNGEE. Trimming at V came to 3 bases and at J to 5 bases, leaving 4 bases not matched to a gene. CDR3 region: CASSAEGQGETQYF. Here the CDR3 DNA reads TGTGCCAGCAGCGCGGAGGGACAGGGGGAGACCCAGTACTTC.

There are a few counts of this clonotype. The V and J genes are TRBV9 and TRBJ1-2; D perhaps matches TRBD1 (6 bases). The V and J ends lost 3 bases and 4 bases respectively, with 10 bases between them. Germline CDR1 is SGDLS and CDR2 is YYNGEE. The CDR3 totals 13 residues. CDR3 DNA sequence: TGTGCCAGCAGCGCGTCGGGGGCCTATGGCTACACCTTC. Amino acid sequence: CASSASGAYGYTF. The variable domain in full, with the rest retrieved from reference TRBV9 and TRBJ1-2, is DSGVTQTPKHLITATGQRVTLRCSPRSGDLSVYWYQQSLDQGLQFLIQYYNGEERAKGNILERFSAQQFPDLHSELNLSSLELGDSALYFCASSASGAYGYTFGSGTRLTVV.

This clonotype was detected many times. This chain uses TRBV9 with TRBJ2-5, with 8 positions matching TRBD2. The CDR3 runs to 15 residues. J gave up 1 base and V 4 bases, and 6 bases lay outside the gene matches. The germline V gene encodes CDR1 SGDLS and CDR2 YYNGEE. CDR3 amino acids: CASSFRGGPQETQYF. Here the CDR3 DNA reads TGTGCCAGCAGCTTTCGCGGGGGGCCCCAAGAGACCCAGTACTTC.